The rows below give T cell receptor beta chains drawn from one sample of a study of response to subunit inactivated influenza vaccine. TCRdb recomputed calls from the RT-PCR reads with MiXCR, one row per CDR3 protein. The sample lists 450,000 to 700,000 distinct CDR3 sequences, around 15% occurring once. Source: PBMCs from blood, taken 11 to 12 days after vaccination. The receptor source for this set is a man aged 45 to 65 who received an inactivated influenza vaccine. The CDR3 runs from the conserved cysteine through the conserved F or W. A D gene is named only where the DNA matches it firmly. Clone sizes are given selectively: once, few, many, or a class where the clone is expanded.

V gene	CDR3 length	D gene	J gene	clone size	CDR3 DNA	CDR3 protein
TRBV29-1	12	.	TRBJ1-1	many	TGCAGCGGCTCCGCAGGGTACACTGAAGCTTTCTTT	CSGSAGYTEAFF
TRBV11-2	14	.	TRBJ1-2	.	TGTGCCAGCAGCTTGGTTAGCGGGGGAGGCGGCTACACCTTC	CASSLVSGGGGYTF
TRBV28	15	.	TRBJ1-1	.	TGTGCCAGCAGTTTGCAGGGCTTCGGGAACACTGAAGCTTTCTTT	CASSLQGFGNTEAFF
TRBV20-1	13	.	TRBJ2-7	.	TGCAGTGCTAGAGTGGGCATCTCCTACGAGCAGTACTTC	CSARVGISYEQYF
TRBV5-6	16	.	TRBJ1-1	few	TGTGCCAGCAGCTCGGGCGCGGGCCTTATGAACACTGAAGCTTTCTTT	CASSSGAGLMNTEAFF
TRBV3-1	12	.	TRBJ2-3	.	TGTGCCAGCAGCCATTCTTCCTATACGCAGTATTTT	CASSHSSYTQYF
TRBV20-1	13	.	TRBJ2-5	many	TGCAGTGCTAGTCCCCTAGCGCGGGAGACCCAGTACTTC	CSASPLARETQYF
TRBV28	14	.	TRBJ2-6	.	TGTGCCACCGCGACAGGTTCTGGGGCCAACGTCCTGACTTTC	CATATGSGANVLTF
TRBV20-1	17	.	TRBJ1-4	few	TGCAGTGCTTCGGCACCCCTCGGACGGGGCGGGGGACGTAGACTGTTTTTT	CSASAPLGRGGGRRLFF
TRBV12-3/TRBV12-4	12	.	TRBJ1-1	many	TGTGCCAGCAGCCCAAGGAACACTGAAGCTTTCTTT	CASSPRNTEAFF
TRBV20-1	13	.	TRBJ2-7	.	TGCAGTGCTAGAGCGGCGGTGACCTACGAGCAGTACTTC	CSARAAVTYEQYF
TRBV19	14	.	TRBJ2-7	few	TGTGCCAGTAGTATGGGGCTCAACTCCTACGAGCAGTACTTC	CASSMGLNSYEQYF
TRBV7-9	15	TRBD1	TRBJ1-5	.	TGTGCCAGCAGCCCGGACTCACAGGGGATTCAGCCCCAGCATTTT	CASSPDSQGIQPQHF
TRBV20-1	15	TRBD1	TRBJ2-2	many	TGCAGTGCTAGAGATGGGGACAGAAACACCGGGGAGCTGTTTTTT	CSARDGDRNTGELFF
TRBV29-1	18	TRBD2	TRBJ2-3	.	TGCAGCGTTGACGGGACTAGCGGGGTAACGACGAACACAGATACGCAGTATTTT	CSVDGTSGVTTNTDTQYF
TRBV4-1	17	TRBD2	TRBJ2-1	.	TGCGCCAGCAGCCAAGATGGGACGGGAGGGCCCTACAATGAGCAGTTCTTC	CASSQDGTGGPYNEQFF
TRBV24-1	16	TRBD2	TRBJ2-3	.	TGTGCCACCAGTGACACCAAATTGGGGGGGTTAGATACGCAGTATTTT	CATSDTKLGGLDTQYF
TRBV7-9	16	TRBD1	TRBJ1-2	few	TGTGCCAGCAGCTTAGGGATCGGGACAGGTAGCTATGGCTACACCTTC	CASSLGIGTGSYGYTF
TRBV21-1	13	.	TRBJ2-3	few	TGTGCCAGCAGCAAAGTGAACACAGATACGCAGTATTTT	CASSKVNTDTQYF
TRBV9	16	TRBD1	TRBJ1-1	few	TGTGCCAGCAGCGAACACAGGGGGACCGGCGACACTGAAGCTTTCTTT	CASSEHRGTGDTEAFF
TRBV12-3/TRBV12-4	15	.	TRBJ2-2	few	TGTGCCAGCAAATGGACATTCGCGAACACCGGGGAGCTGTTTTTT	CASKWTFANTGELFF
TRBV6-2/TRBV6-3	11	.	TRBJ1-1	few	TGTGCCAGCAGGAATACAGGTGAAGCTTTCTTT	CASRNTGEAFF
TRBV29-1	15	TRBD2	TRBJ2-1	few	TGCAGCGTTGAAGAACTAGCGGGAGGTTACAATGAGCAGTTCTTC	CSVEELAGGYNEQFF
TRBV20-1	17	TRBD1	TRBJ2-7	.	TGCAGTGTTCCGGGACAGGGGGTTGGGCGGAGCTACTACGAGCAGTACTTC	CSVPGQGVGRSYYEQYF
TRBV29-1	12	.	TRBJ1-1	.	TGCAGCGGCGGGTCCCTGGGGACTGAAGCTTTCTTT	CSGGSLGTEAFF